The sequence of this TCR beta chain was determined in a study of cytomegalovirus exposure and HLA in healthy donors. Study overall: Researchers found that just over 80% of 300 to 450 genotyped donors fell within the Caucasian-associated ancestry cluster. Findings and caveats of the study: CMV serostatus was the sole immune exposure information available. A reported reduction in N-insertions relative to the approximately 640-donor mean was seen in an Asian-associated ancestry cluster in a later analysis. The study recorded 150 to 200 TCR beta chains that were cytomegalovirus-associated.

With regard to this clone: Its cognate antigen is unknown.

Amplification used 60 Vbeta primers and 13 Jbeta primers. The protocol was immunoSEQ multiplex PCR, while the TCRdb copy is restricted to in-frame clones and leaves out a portion. The sample yields 200,000 or so clones, over 65% seen once. Germline-derived CDR1 and CDR2 are SGHTA and FQGNSA. CDR3 length: 14 residues. Unmatched junction bases numbered 1, after V lost 3 bases and J lost 2 bases. The receptor was derived from a human donor in good health. The chain is built from TRBV7-2 and TRBJ1-5; TRBD1 matches 7 bases. Material: PBMCs. The CDR3 region is CASSFGQGNQPQHF. DNA of the CDR3: TGTGCCAGCAGCTTCGGACAGGGCAATCAGCCCCAGCATTTT.